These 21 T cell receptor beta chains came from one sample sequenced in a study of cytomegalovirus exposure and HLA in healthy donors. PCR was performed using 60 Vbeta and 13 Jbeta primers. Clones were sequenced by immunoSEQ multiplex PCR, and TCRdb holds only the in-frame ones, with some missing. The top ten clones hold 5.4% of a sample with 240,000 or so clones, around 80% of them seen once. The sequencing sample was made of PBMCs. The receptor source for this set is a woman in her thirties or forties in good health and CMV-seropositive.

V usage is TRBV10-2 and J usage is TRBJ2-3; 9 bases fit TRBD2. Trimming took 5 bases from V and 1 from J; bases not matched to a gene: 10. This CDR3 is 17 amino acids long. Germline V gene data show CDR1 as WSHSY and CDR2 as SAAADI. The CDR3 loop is CASSRDPGLARTDTQYF. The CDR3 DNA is TGCGCCAGCAGTAGAGATCCGGGACTAGCTCGCACAGATACGCAGTATTTT.

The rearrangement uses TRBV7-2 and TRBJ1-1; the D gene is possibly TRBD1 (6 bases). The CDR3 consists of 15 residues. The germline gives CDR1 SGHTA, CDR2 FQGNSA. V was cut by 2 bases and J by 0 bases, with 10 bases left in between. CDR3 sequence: CASSLQGFMNTEAFF. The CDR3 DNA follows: TGTGCCAGCAGCTTACAGGGGTTTATGAACACTGAAGCTTTCTTT.

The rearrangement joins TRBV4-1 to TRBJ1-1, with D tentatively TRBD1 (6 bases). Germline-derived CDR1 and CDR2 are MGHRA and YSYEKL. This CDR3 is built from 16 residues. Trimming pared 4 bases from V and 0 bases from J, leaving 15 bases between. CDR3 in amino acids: CASSPIGQFMNTEAFF. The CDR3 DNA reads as TGCGCCAGCAGCCCGATAGGACAGTTTATGAACACTGAAGCTTTCTTT.

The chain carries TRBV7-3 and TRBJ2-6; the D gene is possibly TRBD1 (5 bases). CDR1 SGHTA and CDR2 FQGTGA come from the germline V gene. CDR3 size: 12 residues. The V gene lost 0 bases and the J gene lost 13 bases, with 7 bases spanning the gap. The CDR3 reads CASSLTQGVLTF. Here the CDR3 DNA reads TGTGCCAGCAGCTTAACGCAGGGAGTCCTGACTTTC.

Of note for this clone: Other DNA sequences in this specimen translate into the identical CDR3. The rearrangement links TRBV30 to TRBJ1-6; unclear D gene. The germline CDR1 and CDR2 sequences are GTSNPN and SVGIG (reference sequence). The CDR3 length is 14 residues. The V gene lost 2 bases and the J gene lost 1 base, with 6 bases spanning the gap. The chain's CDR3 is CAWSRVSYNSPLHF. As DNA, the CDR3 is TGTGCCTGGAGTCGCGTATCCTATAATTCACCCCTCCACTTT.

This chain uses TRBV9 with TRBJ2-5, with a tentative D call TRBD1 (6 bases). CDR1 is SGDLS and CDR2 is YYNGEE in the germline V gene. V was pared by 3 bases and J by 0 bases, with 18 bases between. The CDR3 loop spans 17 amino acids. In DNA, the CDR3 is TGTGCCAGCAGCGATCTAGGGGGACATCTGTACCAAGAGACCCAGTACTTC. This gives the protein CASSDLGGHLYQETQYF.

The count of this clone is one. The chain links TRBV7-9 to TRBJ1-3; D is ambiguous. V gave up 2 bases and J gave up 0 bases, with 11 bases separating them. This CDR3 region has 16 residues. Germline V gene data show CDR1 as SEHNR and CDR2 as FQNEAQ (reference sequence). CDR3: CASSLMAASSGNTIYF. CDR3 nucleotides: TGTGCCAGCAGCTTAATGGCCGCAAGCTCTGGAAACACCATATATTTT.

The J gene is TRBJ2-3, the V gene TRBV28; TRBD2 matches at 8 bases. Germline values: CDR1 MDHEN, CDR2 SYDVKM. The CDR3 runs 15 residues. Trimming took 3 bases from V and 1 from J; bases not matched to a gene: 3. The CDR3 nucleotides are TGTGCCAGCAGTTTTCAACTAGCGGGCACAGATACGCAGTATTTT. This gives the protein CASSFQLAGTDTQYF.

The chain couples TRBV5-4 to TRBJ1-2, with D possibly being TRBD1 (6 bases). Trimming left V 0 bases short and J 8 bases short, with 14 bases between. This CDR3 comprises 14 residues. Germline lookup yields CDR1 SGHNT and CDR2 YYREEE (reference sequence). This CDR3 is CASSLVGTGSGYTF. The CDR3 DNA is TGTGCCAGCAGCTTGGTAGGCACAGGGTCGGGCTACACCTTC.

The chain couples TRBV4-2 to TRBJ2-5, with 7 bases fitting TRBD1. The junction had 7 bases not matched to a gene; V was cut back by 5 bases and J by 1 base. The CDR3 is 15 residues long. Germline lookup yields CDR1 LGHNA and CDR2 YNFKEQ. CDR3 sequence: CASSWPGQTQETQYF. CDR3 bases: TGTGCCAGCAGCTGGCCGGGACAGACCCAAGAGACCCAGTACTTC.

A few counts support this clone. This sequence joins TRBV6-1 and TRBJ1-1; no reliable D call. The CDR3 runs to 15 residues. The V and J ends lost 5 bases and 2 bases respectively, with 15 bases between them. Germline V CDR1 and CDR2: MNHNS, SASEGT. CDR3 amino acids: CASSFPEGGNTEAFF. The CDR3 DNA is TGTGCCAGCAGTTTCCCCGAGGGTGGCAACACTGAAGCTTTCTTT.

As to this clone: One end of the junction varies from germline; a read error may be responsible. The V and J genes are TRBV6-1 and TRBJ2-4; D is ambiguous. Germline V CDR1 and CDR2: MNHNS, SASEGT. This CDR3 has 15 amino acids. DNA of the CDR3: TGTGCCAGCCTCCAACGAGACTTAGCCAAAAACATTCGGTACTTC. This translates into CASLQRDLAKNIRYF.

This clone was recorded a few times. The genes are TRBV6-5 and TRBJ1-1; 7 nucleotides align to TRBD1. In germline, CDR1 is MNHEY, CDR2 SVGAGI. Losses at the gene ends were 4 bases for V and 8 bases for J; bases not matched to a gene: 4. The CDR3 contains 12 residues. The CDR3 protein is CASSSGRGEAFF. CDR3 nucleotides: TGTGCCAGCAGTTCGGGCAGGGGGGAAGCTTTCTTT.

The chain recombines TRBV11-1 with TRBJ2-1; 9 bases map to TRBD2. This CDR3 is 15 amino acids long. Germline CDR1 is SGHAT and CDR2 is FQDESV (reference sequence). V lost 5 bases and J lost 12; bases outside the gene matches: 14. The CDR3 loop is CASSPEGLAWEAQFF. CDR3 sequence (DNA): TGTGCCAGCAGCCCGGAGGGACTAGCTTGGGAAGCGCAGTTCTTC. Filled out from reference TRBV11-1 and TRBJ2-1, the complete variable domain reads EAEVAQSPRYKITEKSQAVAFWCDPISGHATLYWYRQILGQGPELLVQFQDESVVDDSQLPKDRFSAERLKGVDSTLKIQPAELGDSAMYLCASSPEGLAWEAQFFGPGTRLTVL.

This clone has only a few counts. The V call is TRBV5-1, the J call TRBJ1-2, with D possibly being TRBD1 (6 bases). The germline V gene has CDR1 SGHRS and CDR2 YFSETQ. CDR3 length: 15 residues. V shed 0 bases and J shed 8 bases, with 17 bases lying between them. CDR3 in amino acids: CASSLDSGRTAGYTF. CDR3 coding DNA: TGCGCCAGCAGCTTGGATTCTGGCAGGACAGCGGGCTACACCTTC.

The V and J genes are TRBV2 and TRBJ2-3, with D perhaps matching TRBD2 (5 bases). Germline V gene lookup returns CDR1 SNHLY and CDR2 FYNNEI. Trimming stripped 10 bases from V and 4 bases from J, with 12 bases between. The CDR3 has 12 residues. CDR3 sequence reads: CATNRGPDTQYF. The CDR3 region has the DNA TGTGCCACCAACCGAGGGCCAGATACGCAGTATTTT.

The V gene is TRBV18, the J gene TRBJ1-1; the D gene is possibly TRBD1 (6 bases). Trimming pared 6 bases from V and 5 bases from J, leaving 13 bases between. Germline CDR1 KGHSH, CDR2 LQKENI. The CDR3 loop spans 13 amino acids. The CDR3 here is CASSPDSWTEAFF. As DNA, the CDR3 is TGTGCCAGCTCCCCGGACAGTTGGACTGAAGCTTTCTTT.

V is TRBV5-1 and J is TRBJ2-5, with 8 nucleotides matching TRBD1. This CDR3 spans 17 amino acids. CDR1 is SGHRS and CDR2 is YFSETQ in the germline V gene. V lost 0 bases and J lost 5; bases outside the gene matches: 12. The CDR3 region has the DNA TGCGCCAGCAGCTTGGCCGCCAACAGGGGGATTGGGGAGACCCAGTACTTC. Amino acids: CASSLAANRGIGETQYF. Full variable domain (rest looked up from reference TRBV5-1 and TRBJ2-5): KAGVTQTPRYLIKTRGQQVTLSCSPISGHRSVSWYQQTPGQGLQFLFEYFSETQRNKGNFPGRFSGRQFSNSRSEMNVSTLELGDSALYLCASSLAANRGIGETQYFGPGTRLLVL.

CDR3: CASSRTTNYGYTF. CDR3 nucleotide sequence: TGTGCCAGCAGTCGGACAACTAACTATGGCTACACCTTC. This chain uses TRBV27 with TRBJ1-2, with D perhaps matching TRBD1 (5 bases). CDR1 and CDR2 (germline): MNHEY, SMNVEV (reference sequence). Trimming removed 5 bases from V and 0 bases from J, with 7 bases in between. This CDR3 is 13 amino acids long.

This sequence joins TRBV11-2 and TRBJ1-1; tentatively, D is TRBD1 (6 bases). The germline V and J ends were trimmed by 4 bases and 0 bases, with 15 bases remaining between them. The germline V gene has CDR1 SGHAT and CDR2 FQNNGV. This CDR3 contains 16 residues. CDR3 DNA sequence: TGTGCCAGCAGCTCCGCTTATGGACAGTTGAACACTGAAGCTTTCTTT. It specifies CASSSAYGQLNTEAFF.

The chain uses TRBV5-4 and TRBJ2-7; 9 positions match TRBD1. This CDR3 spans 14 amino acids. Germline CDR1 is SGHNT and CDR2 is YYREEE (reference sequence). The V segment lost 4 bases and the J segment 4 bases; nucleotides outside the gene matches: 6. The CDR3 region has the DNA TGTGCCAGCAGCGACGGACAGGGGTCTTACGAGCAGTACTTC. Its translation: CASSDGQGSYEQYF.